This T cell receptor (beta chain) was found in a study of blood T cell repertoires in COVID-19. Sequenced by immunoSEQ multiplex PCR; TCRdb stores in-frame clones only, minus some. The table lists approximately 240,000 clones, 87% of them singletons. Deletions cut 0 bases from V and 0 bases from J, with 11 bases between. The V gene's germline CDR1 is LNHNV and CDR2 YYDKDF (reference sequence). This CDR3 spans 16 amino acids. Sequencing was performed on PBMCs or T cells enriched from blood (not recorded which). V gene TRBV15 combines with J gene TRBJ1-2; D ambiguous. The clonotype originates from a woman aged 25 to 45 with acute COVID-19. CDR3 in amino acids: CATSRDGVGSNYGYTF. In DNA, the CDR3 is TGTGCCACCAGCAGAGACGGGGTCGGCTCTAACTATGGCTACACCTTC.